What follows is one TCR beta chain and its context. Authors' methods: How many nucleated cells were present was estimated from reference gene primer amplification. TCRdb's copy holds only in-frame clones and misses some; the assay was immunoSEQ multiplex PCR. From that table come the V and J calls and clone size; the DNA was used to work out D and trimming. This table has under 200,000 clones, around 80% appearing once. Individuals drawn from approximately 22 US areas were about 18 to 100 years old. This sample stems from a study of blood T cell repertoires in COVID-19. Study-level background: COVID-19 samples collected from the United States, Italy and Spain covered acute and convalescent phases. Sources were T cells, B-cell-depleted T cells, or PBMCs; the material itself was cDNA or gDNA.

V gave up 4 bases and J gave up 5 bases, with 5 bases separating them. The CDR3 loop spans 12 amino acids. The germline V gene has CDR1 LGHDT and CDR2 YNNKEL (reference sequence). The sequence was obtained from a woman aged 55-70 years who had recovered from COVID-19. The chain is built from TRBV3-1 (or the pseudogene TRBV3-2) and TRBJ2-2; D is unclear. Sequenced material: PBMCs or T cells enriched from blood (not recorded which). The CDR3 DNA sequence: TGTGCCAGCAGCCCAGGTACCGGGGAGCTGTTTTTT. Its protein product is CASSPGTGELFF.